This TCR beta chain was identified during a study of blood T cells in healthy people across ages. The length of the CDR3 is 13 residues. The germline CDR1 and CDR2 sequences are DFQATT and SNEGSKA (reference sequence). Trimming removed 5 bases from V and 8 bases from J; junction bases left unmatched: 5. Using a J-beta primer mix together with a sample-barcoded 5' primer, a second PCR was run for about 6 to 12 cycles. Each CDR3 protein is one row after TCRdb ran MiXCR on the 5' RACE reads. The data show 600,000 to 800,000 distinct CDR3 sequences, about 50% seen once. Findings of the study overall: Changes in expanded clonotypes were possibly confounded, as the CMV status of donors was unknown. Across the age range, TCR beta diversity per million T cells fell in a roughly linear way. Long-lived donors carried more naive CD4+ cells and greater diversity than aged donors.

All donors came from Russia, were Caucasian and healthy, and spanned ages about 6 to 90. As concerns this clonotype: No antigen is known for it.

The sequenced material came from blood. This chain uses TRBV20-1 with TRBJ1-4; 10 nucleotides align to TRBD1. This TCR came from a woman aged 80 or older in good health. CDR3 coding DNA: TGCAGTGCTGACAGGGGGCTCTGGGAAAAACTGTTTTTT. Translating gives CSADRGLWEKLFF.